Listed below are T cell receptor beta chains from one sample, sequenced in a study of blood T cell repertoires in COVID-19. Profiling relied on immunoSEQ multiplex PCR, and the TCRdb table lists in-frame clones only, not all of them. This sample has 310,000 or so clones, with 70% to 90% found just once. Sequenced input: PBMCs or T cells enriched from blood (not recorded which). The receptor set was obtained from a young woman who had recovered from COVID-19. Each CDR3 is given with its conserved first and last residue. Each record gives: CDR3 length, J gene, D gene, clone size, V gene, CDR3 protein, CDR3 DNA. D genes are given only for firm matches. Rows give clone size only sometimes, using once, few, many, or a class for an expanded clone.

len: 13; j_gene: TRBJ2-7; d_gene: .; abundance: .; v_gene: TRBV12-2; CDR3aa: CASRHGTNREQYF; CDR3nt: TGTGCAAGTCGCCATGGGACTAACCGCGAGCAGTACTTC
len: 14; j_gene: TRBJ2-5; d_gene: .; abundance: .; v_gene: TRBV5-5; CDR3aa: CASSNGQNQETQYF; CDR3nt: TGTGCCAGCAGCAACGGACAGAATCAAGAGACCCAGTACTTC
len: 16; j_gene: TRBJ2-3; d_gene: TRBD2; abundance: .; v_gene: TRBV11-2; CDR3aa: CASSLQLAGGTDTQYF; CDR3nt: TGTGCCAGCAGCTTACAACTAGCGGGAGGCACAGATACGCAGTATTTT
len: 15; j_gene: TRBJ2-5; d_gene: TRBD2; abundance: .; v_gene: TRBV7-3; CDR3aa: CASSLYGGARETQYF; CDR3nt: TGTGCCAGCAGCTTATACGGGGGGGCCAGAGAGACCCAGTACTTC
len: 13; j_gene: TRBJ1-1; d_gene: TRBD1; abundance: few; v_gene: TRBV11-2; CDR3aa: CASSFDRGGEAFF; CDR3nt: TGTGCCAGCAGCTTCGACAGGGGTGGGGAAGCTTTCTTT
len: 15; j_gene: TRBJ1-5; d_gene: TRBD1; abundance: .; v_gene: TRBV6-5; CDR3aa: CASLRQGEGNQPQHF; CDR3nt: TGTGCCAGCCTGAGACAGGGAGAGGGCAATCAGCCCCAGCATTTT
len: 14; j_gene: TRBJ1-2; d_gene: .; abundance: .; v_gene: TRBV5-1; CDR3aa: CASSLAGGGEGYTF; CDR3nt: TGCGCCAGCAGCTTGGCTGGGGGCGGCGAAGGCTACACCTTC
len: 16; j_gene: TRBJ1-2; d_gene: .; abundance: .; v_gene: TRBV11-2; CDR3aa: CASSPGGAKGYYGYTF; CDR3nt: TGTGCCAGCAGCCCGGGGGGGGCAAAGGGTTACTATGGCTACACCTTC
len: 13; j_gene: TRBJ1-6; d_gene: TRBD1; abundance: .; v_gene: TRBV12-3/TRBV12-4; CDR3aa: CASSLARDRPLHF; CDR3nt: TGTGCCAGCAGTTTAGCTCGGGACAGGCCCCTCCACTTT
len: 15; j_gene: TRBJ2-1; d_gene: TRBD2; abundance: once; v_gene: TRBV2; CDR3aa: CASHNSGGAGNEQFF; CDR3nt: TGTGCCAGTCATAATAGCGGGGGGGCAGGCAATGAGCAGTTCTTC
len: 18; j_gene: TRBJ2-1; d_gene: TRBD2; abundance: .; v_gene: TRBV30; CDR3aa: CAWRHDGTSGGTRDEQFF; CDR3nt: TGTGCCTGGAGGCATGACGGGACTAGCGGGGGCACCCGGGATGAGCAGTTCTTC
len: 13; j_gene: TRBJ1-5; d_gene: TRBD1; abundance: .; v_gene: TRBV7-2; CDR3aa: CASSVGQGGPQHF; CDR3nt: TGTGCCAGCAGCGTCGGACAGGGGGGGCCCCAGCATTTT
len: 14; j_gene: TRBJ2-7; d_gene: .; abundance: .; v_gene: TRBV5-1; CDR3aa: CASSLGQVGIEQYF; CDR3nt: TGCGCCAGCAGCTTGGGGCAGGTTGGAATCGAGCAGTACTTC
len: 12; j_gene: TRBJ2-7; d_gene: .; abundance: .; v_gene: TRBV18; CDR3aa: CASSPIEGVQYF; CDR3nt: TGTGCCAGCTCACCGATTGAGGGAGTGCAGTACTTC
len: 12; j_gene: TRBJ1-1; d_gene: .; abundance: .; v_gene: TRBV30; CDR3aa: CAWEAWSTEAFF; CDR3nt: TGTGCCTGGGAGGCGTGGAGTACTGAAGCTTTCTTT
len: 15; j_gene: TRBJ2-6; d_gene: .; abundance: .; v_gene: TRBV11-2; CDR3aa: CASSVGAGRANVLTF; CDR3nt: TGTGCCAGCAGCGTCGGGGCGGGGCGAGCCAACGTCCTGACTTTC
len: 17; j_gene: TRBJ2-7; d_gene: TRBD1; abundance: .; v_gene: TRBV7-8; CDR3aa: CASSRALTGAASYEQYF; CDR3nt: TGTGCCAGCAGCCGAGCACTGACAGGGGCGGCCTCCTACGAGCAGTACTTC
len: 18; j_gene: TRBJ1-2; d_gene: TRBD1; abundance: .; v_gene: TRBV2; CDR3aa: CASSEARSGTGGPYGYTF; CDR3nt: TGTGCCAGCAGTGAAGCGAGATCCGGGACAGGGGGACCCTATGGCTACACCTTC
len: 11; j_gene: TRBJ1-2; d_gene: .; abundance: .; v_gene: TRBV29-1; CDR3aa: CSVRDNYGYTF; CDR3nt: TGCAGCGTACGAGATAACTATGGCTACACCTTC
len: 13; j_gene: TRBJ1-1; d_gene: .; abundance: few; v_gene: TRBV5-1; CDR3aa: CASAAGGYTEAFF; CDR3nt: TGCGCCAGCGCGGCGGGAGGGTACACTGAAGCTTTCTTT
len: 19; j_gene: TRBJ2-2; d_gene: TRBD2; abundance: .; v_gene: TRBV7-9; CDR3aa: CASSRLSSGGQMNTGELFF; CDR3nt: TGTGCCAGCAGCCGTCTTTCTAGCGGGGGGCAGATGAACACCGGGGAGCTGTTTTTT
len: 15; j_gene: TRBJ2-1; d_gene: TRBD2; abundance: .; v_gene: TRBV4-1; CDR3aa: CASSRTSGEGNEQFF; CDR3nt: TGCGCCAGCAGTCGGACTAGCGGGGAGGGAAATGAGCAGTTCTTC
len: 14; j_gene: TRBJ2-2; d_gene: TRBD1; abundance: .; v_gene: TRBV7-3; CDR3aa: CASSMGQSAGELFF; CDR3nt: TGTGCCAGCAGCATGGGACAGTCTGCCGGGGAGCTGTTTTTT
len: 13; j_gene: TRBJ1-3; d_gene: .; abundance: .; v_gene: TRBV27; CDR3aa: CASSPSGGNTIYF; CDR3nt: TGTGCCAGCAGTCCGTCCGGTGGAAACACCATATATTTT
len: 13; j_gene: TRBJ1-3; d_gene: .; abundance: few; v_gene: TRBV12-5; CDR3aa: CGHGRDTGNTIYF; CDR3nt: TGTGGACATGGGAGGGACACTGGAAACACCATATATTTT
len: 17; j_gene: TRBJ1-2; d_gene: TRBD1; abundance: .; v_gene: TRBV5-6; CDR3aa: CASSFVFPTGGNYGYTF; CDR3nt: TGTGCCAGCAGCTTCGTTTTTCCTACAGGGGGCAACTATGGCTACACCTTC
len: 16; j_gene: TRBJ2-5; d_gene: TRBD1; abundance: once; v_gene: TRBV28; CDR3aa: CASSAAWDRGFETQYF; CDR3nt: TGTGCCAGCAGTGCCGCTTGGGACAGGGGGTTTGAGACCCAGTACTTC
len: 13; j_gene: TRBJ2-5; d_gene: TRBD1; abundance: .; v_gene: TRBV30; CDR3aa: CAWHTGGSETQYF; CDR3nt: TGTGCCTGGCATACAGGGGGCTCTGAGACCCAGTACTTC
len: 13; j_gene: TRBJ1-1; d_gene: .; abundance: .; v_gene: TRBV5-1; CDR3aa: CASSSVENTEAFF; CDR3nt: TGCGCCAGCAGCTCAGTCGAGAACACTGAAGCTTTCTTT
len: 13; j_gene: TRBJ2-6; d_gene: .; abundance: .; v_gene: TRBV2; CDR3aa: CASGGAGANVLTF; CDR3nt: TGTGCCAGCGGAGGGGCTGGGGCCAACGTCCTGACTTTC
len: 15; j_gene: TRBJ1-2; d_gene: TRBD1; abundance: many; v_gene: TRBV9; CDR3aa: CASSLGQGDWYGYTF; CDR3nt: TGTGCCAGCAGCTTGGGACAGGGGGATTGGTATGGCTACACCTTC
len: 21; j_gene: TRBJ1-4; d_gene: .; abundance: .; v_gene: TRBV7-6; CDR3aa: CASSLKSTGWGKLGANEKLFF; CDR3nt: TGTGCCAGCAGCTTAAAGTCAACAGGGTGGGGGAAATTAGGCGCTAATGAAAAACTGTTTTTT
len: 14; j_gene: TRBJ1-3; d_gene: .; abundance: .; v_gene: TRBV11-3; CDR3aa: CASSRDSSGNTIYF; CDR3nt: TGTGCCAGCAGCCGGGACTCTTCTGGAAACACCATATATTTT
len: 18; j_gene: TRBJ2-2; d_gene: .; abundance: .; v_gene: TRBV4-1; CDR3aa: CASSSPGLKGANTGELFF; CDR3nt: TGCGCCAGCAGCTCTCCCGGGCTCAAGGGAGCGAACACCGGGGAGCTGTTTTTT
len: 14; j_gene: TRBJ1-1; d_gene: .; abundance: .; v_gene: TRBV6-5; CDR3aa: CASSDRTMNTEAFF; CDR3nt: TGTGCCAGCAGCGACAGAACCATGAACACTGAAGCTTTCTTT
len: 13; j_gene: TRBJ2-7; d_gene: TRBD1; abundance: once; v_gene: TRBV6-5; CDR3aa: CASRKDRSYEQYF; CDR3nt: TGTGCCAGCAGAAAGGACAGGTCCTACGAGCAGTACTTC
len: 15; j_gene: TRBJ1-3; d_gene: .; abundance: once; v_gene: TRBV3-1/TRBV3-2; CDR3aa: CASSQAGTGGNTIYF; CDR3nt: TGTGCCAGCAGCCAAGCGGGAACGGGTGGAAACACCATATATTTT
len: 14; j_gene: TRBJ2-5; d_gene: .; abundance: .; v_gene: TRBV7-2; CDR3aa: CASSLQGWPETQYF; CDR3nt: TGTGCCAGCAGCTTACAGGGGTGGCCGGAGACCCAGTACTTC
len: 12; j_gene: TRBJ2-5; d_gene: .; abundance: .; v_gene: TRBV7-9; CDR3aa: CASSFGEETQYF; CDR3nt: TGTGCCAGCAGCTTTGGAGAAGAGACCCAGTACTTC
len: 12; j_gene: TRBJ1-4; d_gene: .; abundance: once; v_gene: TRBV19; CDR3aa: CASSSGGEKLFF; CDR3nt: TGTGCCAGTAGTTCCGGGGGGGAAAAACTGTTTTTT
len: 14; j_gene: TRBJ2-5; d_gene: .; abundance: .; v_gene: TRBV5-4; CDR3aa: CASSLDGKSETQYF; CDR3nt: TGTGCCAGCAGCTTGGATGGCAAGTCGGAGACCCAGTACTTC
len: 15; j_gene: TRBJ2-3; d_gene: .; abundance: .; v_gene: TRBV5-6; CDR3aa: CASSSPGSPEDTQYF; CDR3nt: TGTGCCAGCAGCTCCCCGGGTTCGCCGGAGGATACGCAGTATTTT
len: 17; j_gene: TRBJ1-5; d_gene: .; abundance: many; v_gene: TRBV19; CDR3aa: CASSIGSAVGSNQPQHF; CDR3nt: TGTGCCAGTAGTATAGGGTCGGCGGTTGGAAGCAATCAGCCCCAGCATTTT
len: 15; j_gene: TRBJ2-1; d_gene: .; abundance: .; v_gene: TRBV13; CDR3aa: CASSLRASGMDEQFF; CDR3nt: TGTGCCAGCAGCTTACGGGCATCGGGGATGGACGAGCAGTTCTTC
len: 14; j_gene: TRBJ1-2; d_gene: .; abundance: .; v_gene: TRBV18; CDR3aa: CASSLTGLGDGYTF; CDR3nt: TGTGCCAGCTCACTCACGGGACTGGGAGACGGCTACACCTTC
len: 14; j_gene: TRBJ1-2; d_gene: .; abundance: few; v_gene: TRBV21-1; CDR3aa: CASSPSGASYGYTF; CDR3nt: TGTGCCAGCAGCCCGAGCGGGGCCAGCTATGGCTACACCTTC
len: 14; j_gene: TRBJ1-6; d_gene: TRBD1; abundance: .; v_gene: TRBV10-3; CDR3aa: CAIRGGQGNSPLHF; CDR3nt: TGTGCCATCAGGGGGGGACAGGGTAATTCACCCCTCCACTTT
len: 16; j_gene: TRBJ2-5; d_gene: .; abundance: .; v_gene: TRBV5-1; CDR3aa: CASSLFGGANQETQYF; CDR3nt: TGCGCCAGCAGCTTGTTTGGGGGGGCTAATCAAGAGACCCAGTACTTC
len: 14; j_gene: TRBJ1-1; d_gene: TRBD1; abundance: once; v_gene: TRBV28; CDR3aa: CASSSGQRNTEAFF; CDR3nt: TGTGCCAGCAGCTCGGGACAGAGGAACACTGAAGCTTTCTTT
len: 15; j_gene: TRBJ2-1; d_gene: .; abundance: .; v_gene: TRBV27; CDR3aa: CASSPLRGLGNEQFF; CDR3nt: TGTGCCAGCAGTCCCCTCCGGGGTTTAGGAAATGAGCAGTTCTTC
len: 15; j_gene: TRBJ1-6; d_gene: TRBD1; abundance: .; v_gene: TRBV6-1; CDR3aa: CASSAKGQGNSPLHF; CDR3nt: TGTGCCAGCAGTGCGAAGGGACAGGGTAATTCACCCCTCCACTTT
len: 17; j_gene: TRBJ2-3; d_gene: TRBD1; abundance: .; v_gene: TRBV2; CDR3aa: CASSGTGGVTTTDTQYF; CDR3nt: TGTGCCAGCAGTGGGACAGGGGGCGTTACCACCACAGATACGCAGTATTTT
len: 16; j_gene: TRBJ2-7; d_gene: .; abundance: .; v_gene: TRBV28; CDR3aa: CASSSPTGPGGYEQYF; CDR3nt: TGTGCCAGCAGTTCGCCGACCGGGCCCGGCGGGTACGAGCAGTACTTC
len: 22; j_gene: TRBJ2-6; d_gene: TRBD1; abundance: .; v_gene: TRBV4-1; CDR3aa: CASSHKLDPIGQGNSGANVLTF; CDR3nt: TGCGCCAGCAGCCACAAACTAGACCCCATCGGACAGGGAAACTCTGGGGCCAACGTCCTGACTTTC
len: 13; j_gene: TRBJ2-5; d_gene: .; abundance: .; v_gene: TRBV3-1/TRBV3-2; CDR3aa: CASSLRGQETQYF; CDR3nt: TGTGCCAGCAGCCTAAGGGGGCAAGAGACCCAGTACTTC